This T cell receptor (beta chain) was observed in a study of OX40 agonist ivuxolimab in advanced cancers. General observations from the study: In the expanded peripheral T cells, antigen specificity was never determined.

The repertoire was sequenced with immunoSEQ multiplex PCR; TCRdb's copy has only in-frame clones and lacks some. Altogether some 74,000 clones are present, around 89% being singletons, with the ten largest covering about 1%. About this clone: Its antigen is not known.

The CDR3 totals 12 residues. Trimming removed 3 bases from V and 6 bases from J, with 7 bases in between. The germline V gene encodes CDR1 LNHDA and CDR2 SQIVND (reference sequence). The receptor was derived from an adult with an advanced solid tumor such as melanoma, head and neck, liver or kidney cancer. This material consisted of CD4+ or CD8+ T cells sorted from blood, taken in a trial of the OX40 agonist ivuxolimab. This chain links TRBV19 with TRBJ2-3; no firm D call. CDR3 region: CASSIGWDTQYF. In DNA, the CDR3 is TGTGCCAGTAGTATTGGGTGGGATACGCAGTATTTT.